These T cell receptor beta chains were read from a single sample in a study of blood T cell repertoires in COVID-19. The assay was immunoSEQ multiplex PCR, and TCRdb's table has in-frame clones only and misses some. This sample has about 350,000 clones, with roughly 87% found just once. Sequenced: PBMCs or T cells enriched from blood (not recorded which). The origin of the receptors is a woman aged 25 to 39 who had recovered from COVID-19. CDR3s include the opening cysteine and the closing phenylalanine or tryptophan. Each record gives: J gene, V gene, D gene, clone size, CDR3 DNA, CDR3 protein. The D gene is left open where the match is weak. Part of the rows lack a size; the others show once, few, many or a class for expanded clones.

TRBJ2-7,TRBV5-4,NA,NA,TGTGCCAGCAGCTTGGCCGGGTCTTACCACGAGCAGTACTTC,CASSLAGSYHEQYF
TRBJ1-5,TRBV4-1,NA,NA,TGCGCCAGCAGCCAAGAGCGGGGTCCATATCAGCCCCAGCATTTT,CASSQERGPYQPQHF
TRBJ2-1,TRBV11-2,TRBD1,NA,TGTGCCAGCAGCGACGCCGGGACAGGGTTTATAGTAGCCACCAGTGAGCAGTTCTTC,CASSDAGTGFIVATSEQFF
TRBJ1-2,TRBV27,TRBD1,NA,TGTGCCAGCAGTCTCCAGACAGGGTTGGATGGCTACACCTTC,CASSLQTGLDGYTF
TRBJ1-1,TRBV28,NA,NA,TGTGCCAGCAGTGTCGGGGTCGATGAAGCTTTCTTT,CASSVGVDEAFF
TRBJ1-1,TRBV28,NA,NA,TGTGCCAGCAGGGGGGGGACGGGGATCCCTGAAGCTTTCTTT,CASRGGTGIPEAFF
TRBJ2-1,TRBV7-8,NA,once,TGTGCCAGCAGCTTAGGCCAGAACAATGAGCAGTTCTTC,CASSLGQNNEQFF
TRBJ2-5,TRBV13,NA,NA,TGTGCCAGCAGCTTAGGGGCAGGGAGGGAGACCCAGTACTTC,CASSLGAGRETQYF
TRBJ2-2,TRBV3-1/TRBV3-2,TRBD1,NA,TGTGCCAGCAGCCAGCCGGGACAGGGGCGGGAGCTGTTTTTT,CASSQPGQGRELFF
TRBJ2-1,TRBV10-3,TRBD2,NA,TGTGCCACAAATCTAAGAACGACTAGCGGGACATCTGAGCAGTTCTTC,CATNLRTTSGTSEQFF
TRBJ2-1,TRBV5-1,TRBD1,few,TGCGCCAGCAGCTTCGCTCAGGGGGCGAATGAGCAGTTCTTC,CASSFAQGANEQFF
TRBJ2-7,TRBV4-1,TRBD1,NA,TGCGCCAGCAGCCCCCGGACAGGAACCTACGAGCAGTACTTC,CASSPRTGTYEQYF
TRBJ2-1,TRBV6-1,NA,NA,TGTGCCAGCAGTGAAGTGGCTCCCGGGAAGCAGTTCTTC,CASSEVAPGKQFF
TRBJ1-1,TRBV3-1/TRBV3-2,TRBD1,NA,TGTGCCAGCAGCCGCGCACAGGGGGTCTCGGGCACTGAAGCTTTCTTT,CASSRAQGVSGTEAFF
TRBJ1-1,TRBV12-3/TRBV12-4,TRBD1,NA,TGTGCCAGCAGTCCCGGACAGGCGGAAGCTTTCTTT,CASSPGQAEAFF
TRBJ1-1,TRBV2,NA,once,TGTGCCAGCAGCCCAGGTGTACAGAACACTGAAGCTTTCTTT,CASSPGVQNTEAFF
TRBJ2-3,TRBV6-5,TRBD1,once,TGTGCCAGCAGTTACTCGGGACAGATATCGGATACGCAGTATTTT,CASSYSGQISDTQYF
TRBJ2-5,TRBV5-1,TRBD2,NA,TGCGCCAGCAGCTTGGGCGGGAGGGCCGCAGAGACCCAGTACTTC,CASSLGGRAAETQYF
TRBJ1-5,TRBV7-9,TRBD1,NA,TGTGCCAGCAGCTTAGGGGGACAGGGGCCCCAGCATTTT,CASSLGGQGPQHF
TRBJ1-4,TRBV5-1,NA,once,TGCGCCAGCAGCTATTCAGGGGCCGGTGAAAAACTGTTTTTT,CASSYSGAGEKLFF
TRBJ1-5,TRBV30,NA,NA,TGTGCCTGGAGTGTTGCCAGGGGTAATCAGCCCCAGCATTTT,CAWSVARGNQPQHF
TRBJ1-2,TRBV12-3/TRBV12-4,NA,NA,TGTGCCAGCAGCCAGGGAGGCTATGGCTACACCTTC,CASSQGGYGYTF
TRBJ1-1,TRBV9,NA,NA,TGTGCCAGCAGCGTAAGCTTCATGAACACTGAAGCTTTCTTT,CASSVSFMNTEAFF
TRBJ2-7,TRBV6-5,NA,NA,TGTGCCAGCAGGCTTCATCCTATGAGCTCCTACGAGCAGTACTTC,CASRLHPMSSYEQYF
TRBJ1-2,TRBV5-6,NA,NA,TGTGCCAGCAGCTTCGGGGGGTTCGGCTATGGCTACACCTTC,CASSFGGFGYGYTF
TRBJ2-1,TRBV19,TRBD2,NA,TGTGCCAGTAGGTCCTACAGCACAACTAGCGCTAAGCCCTATGAGCAGTTCTTC,CASRSYSTTSAKPYEQFF
TRBJ2-4,TRBV5-1,TRBD2,once,TGCGCCAGCAGTGGGGGTGGGCTAGCGGGAGCCAAAAACATTCAGTACTTC,CASSGGGLAGAKNIQYF
TRBJ2-5,TRBV15,NA,NA,TGTGCCACCAGCAGATCGACAGTGTACCAAGAGACCCAGTACTTC,CATSRSTVYQETQYF
TRBJ1-5,TRBV12-3/TRBV12-4,NA,NA,TGTGCCAGCAGCCCCAACTTGGAGCTGCCCCAGCATTTT,CASSPNLELPQHF
TRBJ1-2,TRBV6-5,TRBD1,once,TGTGCCAGCAGTAACCGGGACAGGACTAACTATGGCTACACCTTC,CASSNRDRTNYGYTF
TRBJ2-7,TRBV3-1/TRBV3-2,NA,NA,TGTGCCAGCAGCCAGGTCAACGGGGAGCAGTACTTC,CASSQVNGEQYF
TRBJ1-2,TRBV12-3/TRBV12-4,TRBD1,NA,TGTGCCAGCAGTTTCAGGGGGGGCTACACCTTC,CASSFRGGYTF
TRBJ2-1,TRBV24-1,TRBD2,NA,TGTGCCACCAGTGATTCACTAGCGGGGGGGCTGAATGAGCAGTTCTTC,CATSDSLAGGLNEQFF
TRBJ1-5,TRBV18,TRBD1,NA,TGTGCCAGCTCACCATTAGGACAGGGAGGGCAGCCCCAGCATTTT,CASSPLGQGGQPQHF
TRBJ1-5,TRBV28,TRBD1,NA,TGTGCCAGCACCCCACAGGGGTATAGCAATCAGCCCCAGCATTTT,CASTPQGYSNQPQHF
TRBJ1-1,TRBV5-1,TRBD1,NA,TGCGCCAGCAGGACCGGGACAGGGGGCATCACTGAAGCTTTCTTT,CASRTGTGGITEAFF